This entry concerns a single TCR beta chain. The antigen is not known. This CDR3 is built from 17 residues. With 0 bases removed from V and 0 bases from J, the gap between germline ends came to 15 bases. Germline V gene lookup returns CDR1 SGHVS and CDR2 FNYEAQ. The data belong to a study of persistence of HIV-infected CD4 T cells. Whole-study findings and limits: Antigen-responding cells were enriched for degenerate expanded CDR3beta sequences. TCR oligoclonality correlated with proviral oligoclonality in the same sorted populations.

Nonspecific anti-CD3/anti-CD28 bead stimulation represents the broad CD4+ T cell repertoire. Responding CD4+ T cells were sorted by upregulation of both CD40 ligand and CD69. The libraries were made with immunoSEQ version 4 in survey mode. Data came from immunoSEQ multiplex PCR; TCRdb stores just in-frame clones and leaves some out. In the table there are roughly 43,000 clones, around 89% of which are singletons. The sample in question was CD4+ T cells sorted from PBMCs after roughly 17-hour stimulation, obtained from a patient who received antiretroviral therapy. This clonotype originated in an adult man with HIV who was CMV-seropositive. This chain connects TRBV7-6 to TRBJ2-7, with D perhaps matching TRBD1 (5 bases). CDR3 protein: CASSLAHTGSSSYEQYF. DNA for the CDR3: TGTGCCAGCAGCTTAGCTCATACAGGATCAAGCTCCTACGAGCAGTACTTC. Combining the CDR3 with reference TRBV7-6 and TRBJ2-7 gives the whole variable domain GAGVSQSPRYKVTKRGQDVALRCDPISGHVSLYWYRQALGQGPEFLTYFNYEAQQDKSGLPNDRFSAERPEGSISTLTIQRTEQRDSAMYRCASSLAHTGSSSYEQYFGPGTRLTVT.